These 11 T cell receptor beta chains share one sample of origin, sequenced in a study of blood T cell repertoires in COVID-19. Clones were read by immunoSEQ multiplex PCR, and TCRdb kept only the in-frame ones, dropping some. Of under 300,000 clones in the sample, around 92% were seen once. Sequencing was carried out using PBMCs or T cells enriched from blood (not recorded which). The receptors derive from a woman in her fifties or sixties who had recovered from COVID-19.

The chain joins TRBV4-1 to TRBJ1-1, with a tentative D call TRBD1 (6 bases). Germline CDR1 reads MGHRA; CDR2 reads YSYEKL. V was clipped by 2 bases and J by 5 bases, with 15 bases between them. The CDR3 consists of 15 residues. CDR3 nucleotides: TGCGCCAGCAGCCAATTCCGGACAGATGGGACTGAAGCTTTCTTT. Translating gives CASSQFRTDGTEAFF.

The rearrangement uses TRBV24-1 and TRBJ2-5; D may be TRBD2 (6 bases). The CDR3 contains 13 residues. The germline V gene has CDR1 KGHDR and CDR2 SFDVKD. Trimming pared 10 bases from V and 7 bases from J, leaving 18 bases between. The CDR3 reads CATRDSNTGTQYF. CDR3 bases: TGTGCCACGCGGGACTCCAACACCGGGACCCAGTACTTC.

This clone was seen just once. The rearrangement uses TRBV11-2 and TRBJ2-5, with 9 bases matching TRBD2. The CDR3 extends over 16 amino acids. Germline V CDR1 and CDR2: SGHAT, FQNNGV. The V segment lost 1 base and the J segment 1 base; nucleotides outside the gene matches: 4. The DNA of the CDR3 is TGTGCCAGCAGCTTAGGTGTTAGCGGGAGCCAAGAGACCCAGTACTTC. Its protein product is CASSLGVSGSQETQYF.

The CDR3 DNA sequence: TGCGCCAGCAGCTTGGCCGGGGTGGAACGCGTAGGCTACACCTTC. Translating gives CASSLAGVERVGYTF. This chain connects TRBV5-1 to TRBJ1-2; no reliable D call. The CDR3 sequence is 15 residues long. V lost 0 bases, J lost 8 bases, and 17 bases lay in between. The V gene's germline CDR1 is SGHRS and CDR2 YFSETQ.

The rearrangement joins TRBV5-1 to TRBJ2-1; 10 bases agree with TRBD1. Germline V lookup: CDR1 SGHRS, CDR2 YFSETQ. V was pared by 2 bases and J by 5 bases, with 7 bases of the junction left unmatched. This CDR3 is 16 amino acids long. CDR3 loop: CASSLTGQGTNNEQFF. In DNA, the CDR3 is TGCGCCAGCAGCTTAACGGGACAGGGGACGAACAATGAGCAGTTCTTC.

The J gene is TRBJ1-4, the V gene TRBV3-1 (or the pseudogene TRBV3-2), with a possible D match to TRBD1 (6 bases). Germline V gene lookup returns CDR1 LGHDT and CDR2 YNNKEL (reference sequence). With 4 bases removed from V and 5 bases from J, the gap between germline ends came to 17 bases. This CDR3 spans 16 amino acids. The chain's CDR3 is CASSPPGTLRNEKLFF. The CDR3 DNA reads TGTGCCAGCAGCCCACCCGGGACACTAAGGAATGAAAAACTGTTTTTT.

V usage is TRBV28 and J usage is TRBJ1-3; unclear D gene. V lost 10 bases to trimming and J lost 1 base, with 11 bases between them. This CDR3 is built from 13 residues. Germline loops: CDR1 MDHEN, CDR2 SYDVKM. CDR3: CATDTWSGNTIYF. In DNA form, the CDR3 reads TGTGCCACTGACACTTGGTCTGGAAACACCATATATTTT.

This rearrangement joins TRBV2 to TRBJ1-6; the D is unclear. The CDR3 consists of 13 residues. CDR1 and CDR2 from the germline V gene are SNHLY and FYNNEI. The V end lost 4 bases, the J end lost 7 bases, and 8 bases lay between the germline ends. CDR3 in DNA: TGTGCCAGCAGTGTGAGGGAAAATTCACCCCTCCACTTT. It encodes CASSVRENSPLHF.

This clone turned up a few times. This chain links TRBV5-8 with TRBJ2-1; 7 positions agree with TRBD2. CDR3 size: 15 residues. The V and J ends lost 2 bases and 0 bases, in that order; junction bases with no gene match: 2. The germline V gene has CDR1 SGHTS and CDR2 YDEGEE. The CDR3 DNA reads TGTGCCAGCAGCTTAGCGGGGAGCTCCTACAATGAGCAGTTCTTC. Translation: CASSLAGSSYNEQFF.

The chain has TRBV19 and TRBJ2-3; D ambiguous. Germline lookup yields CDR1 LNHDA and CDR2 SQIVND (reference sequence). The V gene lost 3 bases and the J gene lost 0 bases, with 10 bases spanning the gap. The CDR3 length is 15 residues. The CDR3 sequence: CASSIGQSSTDTQYF. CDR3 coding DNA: TGTGCCAGTAGTATTGGGCAGTCTAGCACAGATACGCAGTATTTT.

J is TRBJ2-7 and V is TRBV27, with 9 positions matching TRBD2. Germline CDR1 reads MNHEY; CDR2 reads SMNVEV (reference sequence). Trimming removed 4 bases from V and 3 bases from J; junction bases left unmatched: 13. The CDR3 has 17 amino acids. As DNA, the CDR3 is TGTGCCAGCAGTTCCGGGACTAGCTCCCCAGCCAGCTACGAGCAGTACTTC. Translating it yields CASSSGTSSPASYEQYF.